This passage covers 18 T cell receptor beta chains from one sample sequenced in a study of cytomegalovirus exposure and HLA in healthy donors. PCR primers comprised 60 Vbeta and 13 Jbeta primers. This table comes from immunoSEQ multiplex PCR, and its TCRdb copy is limited to in-frame clones, with some not included. The table lists approximately 160,000 clones, 80% to 90% of them singletons. Sequencing input: PBMCs. The receptors originated from a young woman in good health and CMV-seronegative.

This chain connects TRBV5-1 to TRBJ2-1; a possible D gene is TRBD1 (7 bases). Germline CDR1 is SGHRS and CDR2 is YFSETQ. This CDR3 is 14 amino acids long. V was shortened by 3 bases and J by 4 bases, with 11 bases between the two germline ends. The CDR3 spells CASSSGGLYNEQFF. CDR3 sequence (DNA): TGCGCCAGCAGCTCAGGGGGGCTTTACAATGAGCAGTTCTTC.

The rearrangement joins TRBV5-1 to TRBJ1-2; D unresolved. This CDR3 has 13 residues. The germline CDR1 and CDR2 sequences are SGHRS and YFSETQ. V lost 1 base and J 2 bases, leaving 6 bases between the germline ends. The chain's CDR3 is CASSLNQNYGYTF. CDR3 DNA sequence: TGCGCCAGCAGCTTGAACCAGAACTATGGCTACACCTTC.

The rearrangement joins TRBV5-1 to TRBJ2-2, with D possibly matching TRBD2 (5 bases). This CDR3 has 16 residues. Germline-derived CDR1 and CDR2 are SGHRS and YFSETQ. V dropped 4 bases and J dropped 0 bases, with 13 bases sitting between them. The DNA of the CDR3 is TGCGCCAGCAGCCACCTGGGAGCTTCGAACACCGGGGAGCTGTTTTTT. As protein: CASSHLGASNTGELFF.

The chain uses TRBV30 and TRBJ2-2, with D possibly matching TRBD2 (5 bases). Trimming left V 1 base short and J 3 bases short, with 9 bases between. This CDR3 is 14 amino acids long. The germline gives CDR1 GTSNPN, CDR2 SVGIG (reference sequence). As DNA, the CDR3 is TGTGCCTGGAGTGCGTGGGAGTACACCGGGGAGCTGTTTTTT. This sequence encodes CAWSAWEYTGELFF.

The chain recombines TRBV6-5 with TRBJ1-2; maybe TRBD1 (6 bases). The ends were cut back, 5 bases at V and 4 bases at J, with 14 bases in the middle. The CDR3 loop spans 14 amino acids. The germline V gene has CDR1 MNHEY and CDR2 SVGAGI. The CDR3 is CASSPDREIYGYTF. The CDR3 DNA reads as TGTGCCAGCAGTCCGGACAGAGAAATCTATGGCTACACCTTC.

This CDR3 is CASSLAGREETQYF. The CDR3 DNA follows: TGCGCCAGCAGCTTGGCCGGGCGGGAAGAGACCCAGTACTTC. V is TRBV5-1 and J is TRBJ2-5; D is possibly TRBD2 (5 bases). CDR3 size: 14 residues. Germline values: CDR1 SGHRS, CDR2 YFSETQ. With 0 bases removed from V and 3 bases from J, the gap between germline ends came to 9 bases.

In its sample, this clone was seen a few times. The chain recombines TRBV6-5 with TRBJ1-1; 10 nucleotides line up with TRBD1. V was pared by 7 bases and J by 4 bases, with 9 bases of the junction left unmatched. The CDR3 runs 15 residues. Germline assignment: CDR1 MNHEY and CDR2 SVGAGI. In DNA, the CDR3 is TGTGCCAGCATACCATCCGGGACAGGGGCCACTGAAGCTTTCTTT. Its protein product is CASIPSGTGATEAFF.

The V gene is TRBV6-5, the J gene TRBJ2-7, with TRBD1 as a possible D gene (7 bases). Trimming pared 5 bases from V and 2 bases from J, leaving 13 bases between. Germline CDR1 reads MNHEY; CDR2 reads SVGAGI. The CDR3 consists of 14 residues. This CDR3 is CASSDQGGAYEQYF. The CDR3 region has the DNA TGTGCCAGCAGTGATCAGGGGGGTGCCTACGAGCAGTACTTC.

The V gene is TRBV5-3, the J gene TRBJ1-6; a possible D gene is TRBD1 (5 bases). TRBV5-3 falls under the ORF class, with uncertain function. This CDR3 is 13 amino acids long. V was cut by 9 bases and J by 2 bases, with 9 bases left in between. The CDR3 sequence is CAIGGTYNSPLHF. The CDR3 DNA is TGTGCCATCGGGGGGACCTATAATTCACCCCTCCACTTT.

The rearrangement joins TRBV7-9 to TRBJ2-7, with TRBD2 matching over 10 bases. CDR3 size: 14 residues. Germline V gene data show CDR1 as SEHNR and CDR2 as FQNEAQ (reference sequence). Trimming took 4 bases from V and 2 from J; bases not matched to a gene: 2. CDR3 loop: CASSSTSGAYEQYF. Here the CDR3 DNA reads TGTGCCAGCAGCTCAACTAGCGGGGCCTACGAGCAGTACTTC.

This clone has only a few counts. The chain joins TRBV6-1 to TRBJ2-3, with 9 nucleotides matching TRBD1. The CDR3 is made up of 16 amino acids. The J segment lost 3 bases and the V segment lost 2 bases, leaving 6 bases of the junction unmatched. Germline V gene sequence: CDR1 MNHNS, CDR2 SASEGT. DNA of the CDR3: TGTGCCAGCAGTGAAAACTCCGGGACAGGGACAGATACGCAGTATTTT. Its protein product is CASSENSGTGTDTQYF.

The chain has TRBV10-3 and TRBJ2-7; TRBD2 aligns across 8 bases. This CDR3 has 13 amino acids. Germline-derived CDR1 and CDR2 are ENHRY and SYGVKD. V lost 6 bases to trimming and J lost 7 bases; unmatched junction nucleotides: 8. The CDR3 nucleotides read TGTGCCATCAGGGGCGGGGGGCGTGGTGAGCAGTACTTC. This sequence encodes CAIRGGGRGEQYF.

V usage is TRBV5-6 and J usage is TRBJ1-6; unclear D gene. There are 16 residues in the CDR3. CDR1 and CDR2 (germline): SGHDT, YYEEEE. Trimming took off 3 bases at V and 2 bases at J, with 12 bases between the two ends. CDR3 loop: CASSYDDGAYNSPLHF. The DNA for the CDR3 is TGTGCCAGCAGCTATGACGATGGAGCCTATAATTCACCCCTCCACTTT.

CDR3 bases: TGCGCCAGCAGCTTGACAGCTGGGTCTGGAAACACCATATATTTT. Translating gives CASSLTAGSGNTIYF. The chain combines TRBV5-1 with TRBJ1-3; D is ambiguous. CDR3 length: 15 amino acids. The V end lost 1 base, the J end lost 1 base, and 9 bases lay between the germline ends. The germline V gene encodes CDR1 SGHRS and CDR2 YFSETQ.

The rearrangement links TRBV10-2 to TRBJ2-2; tentative D call: TRBD1 (5 bases). Trimming left V 8 bases short and J 2 bases short, with 18 bases between. CDR1 and CDR2 from the germline V gene are WSHSY and SAAADI. The CDR3 is 16 residues long. CDR3 region: CASLSSVTANTGELFF. CDR3 DNA: TGCGCCAGCTTAAGTTCTGTGACAGCCAACACCGGGGAGCTGTTTTTT.

This clone appeared once. The chain is built from TRBV15 and TRBJ2-7, with 11 bases that match TRBD2. Trimming cost V 5 bases and J 1 base; bases outside gene matches: 7. The CDR3 consists of 16 residues. Germline V gives CDR1 LNHNV, CDR2 YYDKDF (reference sequence). CDR3 DNA: TGTGCCACCAGCTCGGGTTGGACTAGCGGGTCCTACGAGCAGTACTTC. This sequence encodes CATSSGWTSGSYEQYF.

The V call is TRBV4-1, the J call TRBJ2-2; a possible D gene is TRBD2 (5 bases). V was pared by 3 bases and J by 4 bases, with 9 bases between. This CDR3 is 14 amino acids long. Per the germline V gene, CDR1 is MGHRA and CDR2 is YSYEKL. CDR3 sequence reads: CASSHGGSTGELFF. The CDR3 DNA sequence: TGCGCCAGCAGCCACGGAGGTAGCACCGGGGAGCTGTTTTTT.

V and J are TRBV10-3 and TRBJ1-5; D is undetermined. This CDR3 spans 14 amino acids. V lost 2 bases and J 0 bases, leaving 5 bases between the germline ends. Germline V CDR1 and CDR2: ENHRY, SYGVKD. The CDR3 DNA reads TGTGCCATCAGTGAGCGGGATAGCAATCAGCCCCAGCATTTT. It encodes CAISERDSNQPQHF.